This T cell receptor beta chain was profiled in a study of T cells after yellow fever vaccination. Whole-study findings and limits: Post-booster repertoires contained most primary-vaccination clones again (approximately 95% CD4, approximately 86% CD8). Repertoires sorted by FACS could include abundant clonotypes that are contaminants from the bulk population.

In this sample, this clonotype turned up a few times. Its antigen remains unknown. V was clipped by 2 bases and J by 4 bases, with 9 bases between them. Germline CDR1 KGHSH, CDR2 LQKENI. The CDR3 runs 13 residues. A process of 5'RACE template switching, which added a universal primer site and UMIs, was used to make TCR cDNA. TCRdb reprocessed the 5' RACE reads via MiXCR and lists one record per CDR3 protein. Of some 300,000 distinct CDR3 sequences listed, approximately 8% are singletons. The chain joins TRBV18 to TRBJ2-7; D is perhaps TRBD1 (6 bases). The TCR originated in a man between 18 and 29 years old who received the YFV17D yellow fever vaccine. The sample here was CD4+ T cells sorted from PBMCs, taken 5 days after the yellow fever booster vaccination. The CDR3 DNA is TGTGCCAGCTCACCAGGGGGCTTTTACGAGCAGTACTTC. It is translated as CASSPGGFYEQYF.